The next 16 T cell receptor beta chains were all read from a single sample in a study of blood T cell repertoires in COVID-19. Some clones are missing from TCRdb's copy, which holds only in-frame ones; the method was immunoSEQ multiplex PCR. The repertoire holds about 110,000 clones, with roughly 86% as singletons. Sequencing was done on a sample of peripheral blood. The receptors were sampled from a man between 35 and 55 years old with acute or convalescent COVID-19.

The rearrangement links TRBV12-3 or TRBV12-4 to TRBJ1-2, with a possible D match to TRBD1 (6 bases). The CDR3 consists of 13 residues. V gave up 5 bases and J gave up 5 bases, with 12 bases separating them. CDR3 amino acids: CASSLDSGYGYTF. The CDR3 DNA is TGTGCCAGCAGTCTGGACAGTGGGTATGGCTACACCTTC.

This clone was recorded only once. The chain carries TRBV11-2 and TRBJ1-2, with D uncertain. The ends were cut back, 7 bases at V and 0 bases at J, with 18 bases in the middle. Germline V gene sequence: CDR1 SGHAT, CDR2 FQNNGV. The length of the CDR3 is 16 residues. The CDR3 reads CASNNYGVQTNYGYTF. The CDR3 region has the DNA TGTGCCAGCAACAACTACGGGGTGCAAACTAACTATGGCTACACCTTC.

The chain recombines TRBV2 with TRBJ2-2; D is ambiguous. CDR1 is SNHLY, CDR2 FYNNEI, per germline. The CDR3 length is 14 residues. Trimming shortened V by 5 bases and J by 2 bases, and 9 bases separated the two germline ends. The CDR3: CASSSGPNTGELFF. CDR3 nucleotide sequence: TGTGCCAGCAGTTCTGGGCCCAACACCGGGGAGCTGTTTTTT.

CDR3 bases: TGTGCCTGGAGTCCTCCTAGCGGAGGGCAAAATGAGCAGTTCTTC. This gives the protein CAWSPPSGGQNEQFF. The V gene is TRBV30, the J gene TRBJ2-1; 7 bases match TRBD2. The V gene's germline CDR1 is GTSNPN and CDR2 SVGIG (reference sequence). The CDR3 totals 15 residues. With V trimmed by 2 bases and J by 7 bases, 11 bases remained unmatched. The full variable domain, rest sourced from reference TRBV30 and TRBJ2-1, is SQTIHQWPATLVQPVGSPLSLECTVEGTSNPNLYWYRQAAGRGLQLLFYSVGIGQISSEVPQNLSASRPQDRQFILSSKKLLLSDSGFYLCAWSPPSGGQNEQFFGPGTRLTVL.

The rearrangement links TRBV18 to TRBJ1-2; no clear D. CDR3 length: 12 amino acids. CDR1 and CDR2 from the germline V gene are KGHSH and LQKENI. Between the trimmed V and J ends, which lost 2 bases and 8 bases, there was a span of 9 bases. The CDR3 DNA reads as TGTGCCAGCTCACCAATCTCAGGCGGCTACACCTTC. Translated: CASSPISGGYTF.

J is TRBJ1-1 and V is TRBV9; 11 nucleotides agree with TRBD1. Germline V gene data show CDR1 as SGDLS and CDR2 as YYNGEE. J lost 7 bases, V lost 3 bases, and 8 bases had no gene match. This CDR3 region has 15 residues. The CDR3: CASSAGTGGTLEAFF. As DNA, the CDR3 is TGTGCCAGCAGCGCGGGGACAGGGGGAACACTTGAAGCTTTCTTT. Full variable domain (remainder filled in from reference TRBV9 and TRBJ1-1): DSGVTQTPKHLITATGQRVTLRCSPRSGDLSVYWYQQSLDQGLQFLIQYYNGEERAKGNILERFSAQQFPDLHSELNLSSLELGDSALYFCASSAGTGGTLEAFFGQGTRLTVV.

In DNA, the CDR3 is TGTGCCAGCAGCGTAGAGGGGGAATCCTACAATGAGCAGTTCTTC. Amino acid sequence: CASSVEGESYNEQFF. V gene TRBV9 combines with J gene TRBJ2-1; a weak D match, TRBD1 (6 bases). CDR1 is SGDLS and CDR2 is YYNGEE in the germline V gene. The CDR3 length is 15 residues. Between the trimmed V and J ends, which lost 0 bases and 1 base, there was a span of 8 bases.

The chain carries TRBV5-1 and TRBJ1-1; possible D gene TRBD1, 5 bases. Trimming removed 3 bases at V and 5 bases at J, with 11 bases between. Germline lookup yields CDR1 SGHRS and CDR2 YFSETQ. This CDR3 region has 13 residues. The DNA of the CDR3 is TGCGCCAGCAGCTCCAGGGCCGGGACTGAAGCTTTCTTT. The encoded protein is CASSSRAGTEAFF.

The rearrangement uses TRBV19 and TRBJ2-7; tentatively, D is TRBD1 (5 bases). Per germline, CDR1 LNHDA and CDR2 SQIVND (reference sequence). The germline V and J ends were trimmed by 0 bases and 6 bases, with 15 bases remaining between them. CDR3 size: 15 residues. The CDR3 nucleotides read TGTGCCAGTAGTATAGATACAGGTTTGGTTTCCGAGCAGTACTTC. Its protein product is CASSIDTGLVSEQYF.

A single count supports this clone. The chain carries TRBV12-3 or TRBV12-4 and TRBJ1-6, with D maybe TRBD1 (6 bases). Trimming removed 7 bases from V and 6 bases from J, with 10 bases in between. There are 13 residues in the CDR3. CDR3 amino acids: CASTSQGNSPLHF. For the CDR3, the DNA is TGTGCCAGCACCTCACAGGGTAATTCACCCCTCCACTTT.

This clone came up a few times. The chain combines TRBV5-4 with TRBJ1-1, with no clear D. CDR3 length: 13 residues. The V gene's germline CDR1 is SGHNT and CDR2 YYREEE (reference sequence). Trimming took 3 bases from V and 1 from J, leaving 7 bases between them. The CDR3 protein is CASSYGENTEAFF. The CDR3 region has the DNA TGTGCCAGCAGCTACGGGGAGAACACTGAAGCTTTCTTT.

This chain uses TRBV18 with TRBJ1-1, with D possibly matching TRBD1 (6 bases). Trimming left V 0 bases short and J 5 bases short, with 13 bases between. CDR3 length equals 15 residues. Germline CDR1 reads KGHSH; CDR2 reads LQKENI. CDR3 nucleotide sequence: TGTGCCAGCTCACCACCTCCGGGGGGGCGTACTGAAGCTTTCTTT. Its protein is CASSPPPGGRTEAFF.

The CDR3 sequence is CATSAPGQSNQPQHF. CDR3 in DNA: TGTGCCACCAGTGCCCCGGGACAGTCCAATCAGCCCCAGCATTTT. The chain combines TRBV24-1 with TRBJ1-5; 7 nucleotides align to TRBD1. Trimming took 5 bases from V and 3 from J; bases not matched to a gene: 6. Germline V gene data show CDR1 as KGHDR and CDR2 as SFDVKD. The CDR3 is made up of 15 amino acids.

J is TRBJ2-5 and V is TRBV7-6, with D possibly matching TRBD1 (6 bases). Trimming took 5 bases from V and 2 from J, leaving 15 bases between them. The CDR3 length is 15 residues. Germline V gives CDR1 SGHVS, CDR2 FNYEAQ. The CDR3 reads CASSLVGANQETQYF. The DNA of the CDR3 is TGTGCCAGCAGCCTCGTGGGGGCCAATCAAGAGACCCAGTACTTC.

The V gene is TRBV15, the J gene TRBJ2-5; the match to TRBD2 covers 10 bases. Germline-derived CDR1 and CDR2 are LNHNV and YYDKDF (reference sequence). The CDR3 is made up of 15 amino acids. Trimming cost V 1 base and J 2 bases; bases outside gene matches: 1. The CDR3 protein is CATSRVLAGQETQYF. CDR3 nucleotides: TGTGCCACCAGCAGAGTACTAGCGGGACAAGAGACCCAGTACTTC.

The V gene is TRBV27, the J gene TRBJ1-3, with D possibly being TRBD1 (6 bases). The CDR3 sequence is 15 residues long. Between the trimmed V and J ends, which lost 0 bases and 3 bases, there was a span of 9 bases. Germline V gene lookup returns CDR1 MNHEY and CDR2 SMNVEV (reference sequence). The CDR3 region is CASSLSQGGGNTIYF. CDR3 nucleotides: TGTGCCAGCAGTTTATCACAGGGTGGTGGAAACACCATATATTTT.